The 25 T cell receptor beta chains in this list originate from one sample, sequenced in a study of blood T cells in healthy people across ages. Next came a second PCR, run for about 7 to 12 cycles, which used a sample-barcoded 5' primer along with a J-beta primer mix. Using its own MiXCR run on the 5' RACE reads, TCRdb lists one record per CDR3 protein. The data show about 570,000 distinct CDR3 sequences, 27% seen once. These sequences were also reported in another study, on T cells of mothers and their children.

The sequenced sample consisted of blood. The source of these receptors is a boy aged 2 to 10 in good health.

There are a few counts of this clonotype. This rearrangement joins TRBV5-1 to TRBJ2-3, with a tentative D call TRBD2 (5 bases). This CDR3 is 17 amino acids long. The germline gives CDR1 SGHRS, CDR2 YFSETQ. With 4 bases removed from V and 0 bases from J, the gap between germline ends came to 18 bases. CDR3 residues: CASSPSPKRTSTDTQYF. Here the CDR3 DNA reads TGCGCCAGCAGCCCCTCGCCTAAGCGGACTAGCACAGATACGCAGTATTTT.

The chain combines TRBV29-1 with TRBJ2-5, with TRBD1 identical over 7 bases. Looked up from germline, CDR1 is SQVTM and CDR2 is ANQGSEA. V shed 6 bases and J 2 bases; nucleotides not matched to a gene: 12. CDR3 length: 15 amino acids. Written as DNA, the CDR3 is TGCAGCGTCACCCGACAGGGTTCGGGGCAAGAGACCCAGTACTTC. Translated: CSVTRQGSGQETQYF.

This chain uses TRBV21-1 with TRBJ2-5; the table's D call, TRBD2, has no DNA check behind it. TRBV21-1 represents a pseudogene. The CDR3 is 14 amino acids. As DNA, the CDR3 is TGTGCCAGCAGCAAAGCGGCGGGGCAAGAGACCCAGTACTTC. Amino acid sequence: CASSKAAGQETQYF.

This clonotype occurred a few times. This chain uses TRBV7-2 with TRBJ2-6; D remains unclear. Germline CDR1 reads SGHTA; CDR2 reads FQGNSA. CDR3 length equals 16 residues. V gave up 1 base and J gave up 0 bases, with 7 bases separating them. As DNA, the CDR3 is TGTGCCAGCAGCTTAGATCCCCTCTCTGGGGCCAACGTCCTGACTTTC. This codes for CASSLDPLSGANVLTF.

CDR3 bases: TGTGCCAGCAGTCCGGGACCGTCGGCCAAGCAGTACTTC. Protein sequence: CASSPGPSAKQYF. J is TRBJ2-7 and V is TRBV6-5; D tentatively reads TRBD1 or TRBD2 (5 bases each). CDR3 size: 13 residues. Germline V gives CDR1 MNHEY, CDR2 SVGAGI. Trimming stripped 5 bases from V and 8 bases from J, with 16 bases between.

The V gene is TRBV27, the J gene TRBJ2-3; 10 bases match TRBD2. Trimming took 0 bases from V and 4 from J; bases not matched to a gene: 4. The V gene's germline CDR1 is MNHEY and CDR2 SMNVEV (reference sequence). The CDR3 totals 16 residues. The CDR3: CASSLSPSGRPDTQYF. CDR3 DNA: TGTGCCAGCAGTTTATCCCCTAGCGGGAGACCAGATACGCAGTATTTT.

The chain uses TRBV28 and TRBJ2-5, with D perhaps TRBD1 or TRBD2 (6 bases each). The end of the DNA is better explained by TRBJ2-7, so the J call may be wrong. The CDR3 has 16 residues. Germline V CDR1 and CDR2: MDHEN, SYDVKM. In nucleotides, the CDR3 is TGTGCCAGCAGTTTTAGAAGGGGGGCGGGCTCCTACGAGCAGTACTTC. Its protein is CASSFRRGAGSYEQYF.

There are a few counts of this clonotype. The rearrangement joins TRBV7-9 to TRBJ1-2; TRBD1 is a possible D gene (6 bases). CDR3 length: 14 amino acids. Between the trimmed V and J ends, which lost 5 bases and 6 bases, there was a span of 16 bases. Germline lookup yields CDR1 SEHNR and CDR2 FQNEAQ (reference sequence). The CDR3 DNA sequence: TGTGCCAGCAGCCCAGGAGGGGGGACTCATGGCTACACCTTC. Translation: CASSPGGGTHGYTF. Combining the CDR3 with reference TRBV7-9 and TRBJ1-2 gives the whole variable domain DTGVSQNPRHKITKRGQNVTFRCDPISEHNRLYWYRQTLGQGPEFLTYFQNEAQLEKSRLLSDRFSAERPKGSFSTLEIQRTEQGDSAMYLCASSPGGGTHGYTFGSGTRLTVV.

This chain joins TRBV6-2 or TRBV6-3 and TRBJ2-7; 14 nucleotides line up with TRBD2. Germline V gene sequence: CDR1 MNHEY, CDR2 SVGEGT. The CDR3 is 15 residues long. The V gene end was trimmed by 6 bases and the J gene end by 9 bases; junction bases not matched to a gene: 10. The chain's CDR3 is CASRDPGLAGDRQYF. In DNA, the CDR3 is TGTGCCAGCAGGGATCCGGGACTAGCGGGAGATCGGCAGTACTTC.

The chain carries TRBV20-1 and TRBJ2-5, with D perhaps matching TRBD2 (5 bases). This CDR3 comprises 15 residues. The germline CDR1 and CDR2 sequences are DFQATT and SNEGSKA (reference sequence). V shed 2 bases and J shed 2 bases, with 15 bases lying between them. The CDR3 spells CSARYGLALQETQYF. CDR3 nucleotide sequence: TGCAGTGCTAGATATGGGCTAGCCTTACAAGAGACCCAGTACTTC.

In DNA, the CDR3 is TGCGCCAGCAGCTTGAAGGGACAGGGGAAGAACACTGAAGCTTTCTTT. Encoded protein: CASSLKGQGKNTEAFF. The V gene is TRBV5-1, the J gene TRBJ1-1; 10 bases match TRBD1. Germline V gene sequence: CDR1 SGHRS, CDR2 YFSETQ. The CDR3 has 16 residues. V gave up 1 base and J gave up 1 base; unmatched junction bases: 4.

This clonotype showed up just a few times. This chain connects TRBV20-1 to TRBJ2-3, with a tentative D call TRBD2 (6 bases). V gave up 4 bases and J gave up 2 bases, with 19 bases separating them. The CDR3 is made up of 16 amino acids. Germline lookup yields CDR1 DFQATT and CDR2 SNEGSKA (reference sequence). Written as DNA, the CDR3 is TGCAGTGCTACACCCTCACTAGCAAACATCACAGATACGCAGTATTTT. Residues: CSATPSLANITDTQYF.

The chain combines TRBV12-3 or TRBV12-4 with TRBJ1-5, with D possibly TRBD1 on 6 matching bases. Trimming pared 3 bases from V and 5 bases from J, leaving 11 bases between. The CDR3 consists of 14 residues. The CDR3 loop is CASSLAAGDQPQHF. The CDR3 DNA reads as TGTGCCAGCAGTTTGGCGGCAGGGGATCAGCCCCAGCATTTT.

This clonotype was found a few times. This chain joins TRBV29-1 and TRBJ2-5, with D possibly being TRBD1 (5 bases). This CDR3 has 15 amino acids. CDR1 and CDR2 from the germline V gene are SQVTM and ANQGSEA. V was cut by 0 bases and J by 5 bases, with 16 bases left in between. The CDR3 spells CSVEDPRDSSETQYF. The CDR3 bases are TGCAGCGTTGAAGATCCCAGGGATTCAAGTGAGACCCAGTACTTC.

This clonotype was seen only a few times. The CDR3 DNA sequence: TGTGCCAGCAGCTTGACCGCCCGACTAGCGGGGGGCCGCAGAGCCAAAAACATTCAGTACTTC. Translation: CASSLTARLAGGRRAKNIQYF. J is TRBJ2-4 and V is TRBV7-3, with TRBD2 matching 13 bases. The CDR3 runs to 21 residues. Germline lookup yields CDR1 SGHTA and CDR2 FQGTGA. V lost 3 bases, J lost 0 bases, and 14 bases stayed unmatched.

This chain joins TRBV9 and TRBJ2-7; either TRBD1 or TRBD2 may fit D (5 bases each). Germline assignment: CDR1 SGDLS and CDR2 YYNGEE. CDR3 length: 13 amino acids. Trimming took off 4 bases at V and 7 bases at J, with 15 bases between the two ends. CDR3 nucleotide sequence: TGTGCCAGCAGCCAGGGACCGACTGGAGAGCAGTACTTC. It codes for CASSQGPTGEQYF.

This clonotype occurred a few times. The chain recombines TRBV7-3 with TRBJ2-6; unclear D gene. The CDR3 totals 13 residues. Germline CDR1 and CDR2: SGHTA and FQGTGA. V was trimmed by 3 bases and J by 4 bases, leaving 4 bases between them. The CDR3 DNA sequence: TGTGCCAGCAGCTTTTTCGGGGCCAACGTCCTGACTTTC. Its translation is CASSFFGANVLTF. Together with reference TRBV7-3 and TRBJ2-6, the CDR3 gives the full variable domain: GAGVSQTPSNKVTEKGKYVELRCDPISGHTALYWYRQSLGQGPEFLIYFQGTGAADDSGLPNDRFFAVRPEGSVSTLKIQRTERGDSAVYLCASSFFGANVLTFGAGSRLTVL.

Regarding this clonotype: A junction boundary mismatches the germline segment, possibly from a read error. The rearrangement uses TRBV12-3 or TRBV12-4 and TRBJ2-5, with 7 positions matching TRBD2. The CDR3 spans 16 residues. CDR3 residues: CASSLEAGETQEIQYF. The CDR3 region has the DNA TGTGCCAGCAGTTTGGAGGCGGGAGAAACCCAAGAGATCCAGTACTTC.

The chain has TRBV29-1 and TRBJ2-5; no reliable D call. CDR1 is SQVTM, CDR2 ANQGSEA, per germline. The CDR3 has 13 residues. Trimming pared 1 base from V and 0 bases from J, leaving 6 bases between. Here the CDR3 reads CSVEGPDQETQYF. The CDR3 DNA reads as TGCAGCGTTGAAGGACCGGACCAAGAGACCCAGTACTTC. The full variable domain, with the rest looked up from reference TRBV29-1 and TRBJ2-5, is SAVISQKPSRDICQRGTSLTIQCQVDSQVTMMFWYRQQPGQSLTLIATANQGSEATYESGFVIDKFPISRPNLTFSTLTVSNMSPEDSSIYLCSVEGPDQETQYFGPGTRLLVL.

This clonotype was counted between two and nine times. This chain joins TRBV5-1 and TRBJ2-5, with 13 bases aligning to TRBD2. The CDR3 has 15 amino acids. Germline V CDR1 and CDR2: SGHRS, YFSETQ. V trimming: 3 bases; J trimming: 5 bases; junction bases outside the gene matches: 4. CDR3 bases: TGCGCCAGCAGCTCAGGGACTAGCGGGGCTGAGACCCAGTACTTC. Amino acids: CASSSGTSGAETQYF.

The CDR3 DNA reads TGTGCCAGCAGCTCTACAGGGGTGGGGACAGATACGCAGTATTTT. It is translated as CASSSTGVGTDTQYF. This chain links TRBV5-4 with TRBJ2-3; 7 positions match TRBD1. Germline CDR1 is SGHNT and CDR2 is YYREEE (reference sequence). This CDR3 is 15 amino acids long. The V gene end was trimmed by 3 bases and the J gene end by 3 bases; junction bases not matched to a gene: 7.

This chain links TRBV6-6 with TRBJ2-1, with D maybe TRBD1 (5 bases). This CDR3 spans 13 amino acids. The germline gives CDR1 MNHNY, CDR2 SVGAGI (reference sequence). V dropped 4 bases and J dropped 5 bases, with 9 bases sitting between them. The CDR3: CASSLTGNNEQFF. The CDR3 DNA is TGTGCCAGCAGTTTAACAGGAAACAATGAGCAGTTCTTC.

This clonotype has more than one count but fewer than ten. The rearrangement uses TRBV6-5 and TRBJ2-2, with 9 bases that match TRBD2. The J segment lost 6 bases and the V segment lost 0 bases, leaving 2 bases of the junction unmatched. Germline lookup yields CDR1 MNHEY and CDR2 SVGAGI. CDR3 length: 15 residues. The CDR3 sequence: CASSYSPSGAGELFF. The CDR3 coding sequence is TGTGCCAGCAGTTACTCGCCTAGCGGGGCCGGGGAGCTGTTTTTT.

This clonotype has only a few counts. The rearrangement uses TRBV7-2 and TRBJ2-5; the match to TRBD2 covers 7 bases. The CDR3 length is 18 residues. V lost 2 bases, J lost 3 bases, and 15 bases stayed unmatched. Per the germline V gene, CDR1 is SGHTA and CDR2 is FQGNSA. Here the CDR3 reads CASSLYGVGSSGEETQYF. Here the CDR3 DNA reads TGTGCCAGCAGCTTATATGGTGTAGGGTCTAGCGGTGAAGAGACCCAGTACTTC.

This chain joins TRBV27 and TRBJ1-1; 10 bases fit TRBD1. V dropped 8 bases and J dropped 11; count of bases not matched to a gene: 23. Per the germline V gene, CDR1 is MNHEY and CDR2 is SMNVEV (reference sequence). The CDR3 spans 17 residues. CDR3 amino acids: CASRGLGPGQGRVDAFF. DNA of the CDR3: TGTGCCAGCCGTGGTTTGGGGCCGGGACAGGGGCGGGTTGACGCTTTCTTT.